These 3 T cell receptor beta chains were all obtained from the same sample, sequenced in a study of cytomegalovirus exposure and HLA in healthy donors. PCR involved 60 Vbeta and 13 Jbeta primers. TCRdb's copy holds only in-frame clones and misses some; the assay was immunoSEQ multiplex PCR. Of about 190,000 clones in the sample, approximately 79% were seen once. What was sequenced was PBMCs. The receptors come from a young woman in good health and CMV-seronegative.

This rearrangement joins TRBV10-3 to TRBJ1-3; a possible D gene is TRBD1 (5 bases). The CDR3 runs 13 residues. The germline CDR1 and CDR2 sequences are ENHRY and SYGVKD. Trimming stripped 2 bases from V and 4 bases from J, with 6 bases between. CDR3 DNA: TGTGCCATCAGTGAGAGACAGGGAAACACCATATATTTT. Its protein is CAISERQGNTIYF.

The chain couples TRBV5-1 to TRBJ2-7; 9 nucleotides match TRBD1. The CDR3 is 15 residues long. Germline CDR1 reads SGHRS; CDR2 reads YFSETQ. The V gene end was trimmed by 5 bases and the J gene end by 0 bases; junction bases not matched to a gene: 6. The DNA for the CDR3 is TGCGCCAGCAGTACCGGGACAGGGAACTCCTACGAGCAGTACTTC. Protein: CASSTGTGNSYEQYF.

The rearrangement links TRBV2 to TRBJ2-7, with a possible D match to TRBD2 (6 bases). Per the germline V gene, CDR1 is SNHLY and CDR2 is FYNNEI. CDR3 length equals 14 residues. V lost 4 bases and J 1 base, leaving 11 bases between the germline ends. The DNA of the CDR3 is TGTGCCAGCAGTGCTAGCGAGGTTTCCTACGAGCAGTACTTC. Protein: CASSASEVSYEQYF.